Listed below are T cell receptor beta chains from one sample, sequenced in a study of blood T cell repertoires in COVID-19. Here immunoSEQ multiplex PCR was the method, and the copy in TCRdb shows in-frame clones only, minus some. Of 200,000 to 250,000 clones listed, about nine tenths are singletons. Material: PBMCs or T cells enriched from blood (not recorded which). All receptors derive from a woman aged 40 to 50 with acute COVID-19. CDR3s include the opening cysteine and the closing phenylalanine or tryptophan. Each record gives: clone size, J gene, V gene, CDR3 length, D gene, CDR3 protein, CDR3 DNA. A D gene is named only where the DNA matches it firmly. Not all rows give a size; the values are once, few, many and, for expanded clones, a class.

>NA|TRBJ2-1|TRBV9|16|TRBD2
CASSPLAGGQYNEQFF
TGTGCCAGCAGCCCTTTAGCGGGGGGCCAATACAATGAGCAGTTCTTC
>NA|TRBJ1-3|TRBV7-2|17|TRBD1
CASSLELQGTGRNTIYF
TGTGCCAGCAGCTTAGAGCTACAGGGGACAGGGAGAAACACCATATATTTT
>NA|TRBJ1-4|TRBV7-8|15|TRBD1
CASSRPTGGNEKLFF
TGTGCCAGCAGCAGGCCAACAGGGGGTAATGAAAAACTGTTTTTT
>NA|TRBJ2-3|TRBV20-1|14|NA
CSASREGFTDTQYF
TGCAGTGCTAGTCGCGAGGGATTCACAGATACGCAGTATTTT
>once|TRBJ1-1|TRBV19|17|NA
CASTTSGLSGETTEAFF
TGTGCCAGTACCACCTCAGGGTTATCGGGGGAGACCACTGAAGCTTTCTTT
>NA|TRBJ1-4|TRBV3-1/TRBV3-2|15|NA
CASSQGGATNEKLFF
TGTGCCAGCAGCCAAGGGGGCGCAACTAATGAAAAACTGTTTTTT
>NA|TRBJ1-2|TRBV4-1|16|TRBD1
CASSQAADRGRTGYTF
TGCGCCAGCAGCCAAGCGGCGGACAGGGGCCGGACTGGCTACACCTTC
>NA|TRBJ2-2|TRBV6-5|14|TRBD1
CASSRTGGFGELFF
TGTGCCAGCAGTAGGACAGGGGGCTTCGGGGAGCTGTTTTTT
>NA|TRBJ1-2|TRBV27|14|NA
CASSLSAVSYGYTF
TGTGCCAGCAGTTTATCGGCAGTCTCCTATGGCTACACCTTC
>NA|TRBJ1-1|TRBV2|14|NA
CASSEAGAGTEAFF
TGTGCCAGCAGTGAAGCGGGGGCGGGCACTGAAGCTTTCTTT
>NA|TRBJ1-2|TRBV5-1|15|TRBD1
CASSSTGTGGGGYTF
TGCGCCAGCAGCTCGACCGGGACAGGGGGCGGTGGCTACACCTTC
>NA|TRBJ1-1|TRBV19|14|TRBD1
CASSPQGASTEAFF
TGTGCCAGTAGTCCCCAGGGGGCGAGCACTGAAGCTTTCTTT
>NA|TRBJ1-2|TRBV5-6|14|TRBD1
CASSEPTGWDGYTF
TGTGCCAGCAGCGAGCCGACAGGGTGGGATGGCTACACCTTC
>NA|TRBJ2-5|TRBV7-9|11|NA
CASRRVETQYF
TGTGCCAGCAGGCGAGTGGAGACCCAGTACTTC
>NA|TRBJ2-3|TRBV7-8|18|TRBD2
CASSSGLAGRSYTDTQYF
TGTGCCAGCAGCTCGGGACTAGCGGGCCGATCCTACACAGATACGCAGTATTTT
>NA|TRBJ1-5|TRBV5-8|15|NA
CASSRREGGNQPQHF
TGTGCCAGCAGCCGCAGGGAGGGCGGCAATCAGCCCCAGCATTTT
>NA|TRBJ1-2|TRBV10-3|13|NA
CAISESGSYGYTF
TGTGCCATCAGTGAGTCGGGCAGCTATGGCTACACCTTC
>NA|TRBJ2-7|TRBV25-1|15|TRBD1
CASSILTGGYSEQYF
TGTGCCAGCAGTATTTTGACAGGGGGATATAGCGAGCAGTACTTC
>NA|TRBJ1-1|TRBV7-2|14|TRBD1
CASSLRTGGTEAFF
TGTGCCAGCAGCCTCCGGACAGGGGGCACTGAAGCTTTCTTT
>NA|TRBJ2-1|TRBV6-5|15|NA
CASSGTALDFNEQFF
TGTGCCAGCAGCGGCACAGCTTTGGATTTCAATGAGCAGTTCTTC
>NA|TRBJ1-5|TRBV9|18|NA
CASSVGGNAGDSNQPQHF
TGTGCCAGCAGCGTAGGGGGAAACGCAGGGGATAGCAATCAGCCCCAGCATTTT
>NA|TRBJ2-7|TRBV19|14|TRBD1
CASSRTGTVYEQYF
TGTGCCAGTAGTAGAACCGGGACAGTCTACGAGCAGTACTTC
>NA|TRBJ1-2|TRBV6-5|14|NA
CASNLRGGGYGYTF
TGTGCCAGCAACCTCAGGGGCGGAGGCTATGGCTACACCTTC
>NA|TRBJ1-2|TRBV25-1|15|TRBD1
CASRSTGGSNYGYTF
TGTGCCAGCAGGAGTACAGGGGGTTCTAACTATGGCTACACCTTC
>NA|TRBJ1-1|TRBV21-1|15|NA
CASSNLDPGDTEAFF
TGTGCCAGCAGCAATCTGGACCCGGGGGACACTGAAGCTTTCTTT
>NA|TRBJ1-2|TRBV19|13|TRBD1
CATRQGAGYGYTF
TGTGCCACTAGACAGGGGGCTGGTTATGGCTACACCTTC
>NA|TRBJ1-2|TRBV7-2|15|NA
CASSLFGGGNYGYTF
TGTGCCAGCAGCTTATTCGGGGGAGGGAACTATGGCTACACCTTC
>NA|TRBJ1-2|TRBV27|14|TRBD1
CASGLGQGGLGYTF
TGTGCCAGCGGATTGGGACAGGGGGGACTTGGCTACACCTTC